Below are 23 T cell receptor beta chains sequenced from a single sample in a study of T cell changes during pregnancy in multiple sclerosis (dated by TCRdb to about 2019). The library was generated by the immunoSEQ multiplex PCR assay. This is the immuneACCESS table as TCRdb keeps it, with only in-frame sequences that have V and J called. A part of the clones is gone; compared with another copy, unresolved V genes explain less than half, and the rest is unexplained. Present in this sample are under 85,000 clones, about 90% of which were seen just once. The ten largest clones take up roughly 1.4% of the sample. Sequencing used peripheral blood, obtained in the third trimester of pregnancy. These TCRs come from a female donor in good health, enrolled as a control in a pregnancy study.

V and J are TRBV7-2 and TRBJ2-7; D possibly corresponds to TRBD2 (7 bases). This CDR3 has 15 residues. V lost 5 bases to trimming and J lost 2 bases, with 16 bases between them. Germline values: CDR1 SGHTA, CDR2 FQGNSA. CDR3 amino acids: CASSTAGAPTYEQYF. The DNA for the CDR3 is TGTGCCAGCAGCACCGCGGGGGCCCCTACCTACGAGCAGTACTTC.

The V and J genes are TRBV5-6 and TRBJ1-5, with D hard to call. V lost 2 bases, J lost 0 bases, and 6 bases lay in between. From germline, CDR1 is SGHDT and CDR2 YYEEEE. The CDR3 contains 14 residues. CDR3 residues: CASSFLHSNQPQHF. Written as DNA, the CDR3 is TGTGCCAGCAGCTTTTTACATAGCAATCAGCCCCAGCATTTT.

This clone appeared a single time. The gene calls are TRBV28 and TRBJ2-7; D unresolved. The germline V gene encodes CDR1 MDHEN and CDR2 SYDVKM. The CDR3 runs 12 residues. V was trimmed by 7 bases and J by 3 bases, leaving 10 bases between them. CDR3 amino acids: CASKSFDYEQYF. The CDR3 nucleotides are TGTGCCAGCAAGAGTTTTGACTACGAGCAGTACTTC. Full variable domain (rest looked up from reference TRBV28 and TRBJ2-7): DVKVTQSSRYLVKRTGEKVFLECVQDMDHENMFWYRQDPGLGLRLIYFSYDVKMKEKGDIPEGYSVSREKKERFSLILESASTNQTSMYLCASKSFDYEQYFGPGTRLTVT.

The CDR3 DNA follows: TGTGCCAGCACGGGGTCCGCAGGGGGCACTGAAGCTTTCTTT. As protein: CASTGSAGGTEAFF. The gene calls are TRBV13 and TRBJ1-1; the match to TRBD1 covers 7 bases. Germline CDR1 PRHDT, CDR2 FYEKMQ (reference sequence). CDR3 length: 14 residues. J gave up 4 bases and V 7 bases, and 9 bases lay outside the gene matches.

The chain recombines TRBV4-2 with TRBJ2-1, with TRBD1 matching 8 bases. CDR3 size: 18 residues. Germline CDR1 reads LGHNA; CDR2 reads YNFKEQ. With V trimmed by 1 base and J by 7 bases, 15 bases remained unmatched. The CDR3 DNA follows: TGTGCCAGCAGCCAAGGTGAAGGTCGGGACAGGCTGTGGAATGAGCAGTTCTTC. It specifies CASSQGEGRDRLWNEQFF.

This sequence joins TRBV25-1 and TRBJ2-2; the D gene is possibly TRBD1 (6 bases). Germline V lookup: CDR1 MGHDK, CDR2 SYGVNS. This CDR3 comprises 14 residues. Trimming cost V 3 bases and J 5 bases, with 10 bases left between them. CDR3 in DNA: TGTGCCAGCAGTGACCCCACAGGGACCGGGGAGCTGTTTTTT. It specifies CASSDPTGTGELFF.

The chain combines TRBV9 with TRBJ2-3, with 7 positions matching TRBD1. This CDR3 has 16 amino acids. V shed 3 bases and J 0 bases; nucleotides not matched to a gene: 7. From germline, CDR1 is SGDLS and CDR2 YYNGEE. The CDR3 region is CASSAFQGVSTDTQYF. The CDR3 nucleotides are TGTGCCAGCAGCGCCTTCCAGGGGGTTAGCACAGATACGCAGTATTTT. Full variable domain (missing parts from reference TRBV9 and TRBJ2-3): DSGVTQTPKHLITATGQRVTLRCSPRSGDLSVYWYQQSLDQGLQFLIQYYNGEERAKGNILERFSAQQFPDLHSELNLSSLELGDSALYFCASSAFQGVSTDTQYFGPGTRLTVL.

The chain combines TRBV5-4 with TRBJ2-2; 11 bases match TRBD2. CDR3 length: 15 residues. The germline CDR1 and CDR2 sequences are SGHNT and YYREEE (reference sequence). Losses at the gene ends were 4 bases for V and 8 bases for J; bases not matched to a gene: 7. The CDR3 protein is CASSPRLAGRGELFF. The CDR3 DNA sequence: TGTGCCAGCAGCCCAAGACTAGCGGGGAGAGGGGAGCTGTTTTTT.

This CDR3 reads CASSLEEAGATDTQYF. Here the CDR3 DNA reads TGTGCCAGCAGCTTAGAAGAGGCGGGGGCCACAGATACGCAGTATTTT. V usage is TRBV7-6 and J usage is TRBJ2-3, with D perhaps matching TRBD2 (7 bases). The CDR3 runs 16 residues. The V and J ends lost 1 base and 2 bases respectively, with 13 bases between them. Germline-derived CDR1 and CDR2 are SGHVS and FNYEAQ. Full variable domain (outside the CDR3, taken from reference TRBV7-6 and TRBJ2-3): GAGVSQSPRYKVTKRGQDVALRCDPISGHVSLYWYRQALGQGPEFLTYFNYEAQQDKSGLPNDRFSAERPEGSISTLTIQRTEQRDSAMYRCASSLEEAGATDTQYFGPGTRLTVL.

A word on this clone: The junction differs from germline at one of its ends, possibly a read error. The chain combines TRBV7-7 with TRBJ1-2; D perhaps matches TRBD1 (5 bases). This CDR3 spans 9 amino acids. CDR1 and CDR2 (germline): SSHAT, FNYEAQ (reference sequence). CDR3: CASSLQGTF. CDR3 sequence (DNA): TGTGCTAGCAGCCTCCAGGGCACCTTC.

The rearrangement links TRBV7-2 to TRBJ1-5; 10 positions match TRBD1. Germline CDR1 is SGHTA and CDR2 is FQGNSA. The CDR3 totals 15 residues. The trim removed 5 bases at V and 5 bases at J, leaving 6 bases unmatched. This CDR3 reads CASSRRTGGDQPQHF. As DNA, the CDR3 is TGTGCCAGCAGCCGTAGGACAGGGGGTGATCAGCCCCAGCATTTT.

The CDR3 DNA follows: TGTGCCAGCAGCCCAAGAAACTCCGGGACAGCGAGCAATCAGCCCCAGCATTTT. This translates into CASSPRNSGTASNQPQHF. The chain uses TRBV5-6 and TRBJ1-5; 7 positions match TRBD1. The CDR3 length is 18 residues. The J segment lost 1 base and the V segment lost 4 bases, leaving 14 bases of the junction unmatched. The V gene's germline CDR1 is SGHDT and CDR2 YYEEEE.

The genes are TRBV15 and TRBJ2-1; D is perhaps TRBD1 (6 bases). The CDR3 extends over 13 amino acids. Germline CDR1 is LNHNV and CDR2 is YYDKDF (reference sequence). V was cut by 4 bases and J by 5 bases, with 9 bases left in between. The CDR3 bases are TGTGCCACCAGCACCCGGACAGACAATGAGCAGTTCTTC. It codes for CATSTRTDNEQFF.

V and J are TRBV6-4 and TRBJ2-7; tentative D call: TRBD1 (5 bases). CDR3 length: 15 amino acids. V was trimmed by 1 base and J by 5 bases, leaving 15 bases between them. Germline CDR1 MRHNA, CDR2 SNTAGT. DNA of the CDR3: TGTGCCAGCAGTGACTTCGTCACAGGTTTTGACGAGCAGTACTTC. Translation gives CASSDFVTGFDEQYF.

This chain joins TRBV7-2 and TRBJ1-2; 11 bases match TRBD1. The germline V gene encodes CDR1 SGHTA and CDR2 FQGNSA. The CDR3 covers 17 residues. The V and J ends lost 2 bases and 6 bases, in that order; junction bases with no gene match: 11. This chain's CDR3 is CASSLRLDGQGANGYTF. The CDR3 nucleotides read TGTGCCAGCAGCTTACGCCTCGACGGACAGGGGGCAAATGGCTACACCTTC.

CDR3: CASSDTGGAGEAFF. The CDR3 DNA follows: TGTGCCAGCAGCGACACAGGGGGCGCCGGCGAAGCTTTCTTT. The rearrangement links TRBV6-6 to TRBJ1-1; TRBD1 matches 9 bases. CDR3 size: 14 residues. J gave up 8 bases and V 6 bases, and 10 bases lay outside the gene matches. Per the germline V gene, CDR1 is MNHNY and CDR2 is SVGAGI (reference sequence).

This CDR3 is CASSQAGTGEKPQHF. The DNA of the CDR3 is TGCGCCAGCAGCCAAGCCGGGACAGGGGAGAAGCCCCAGCATTTT. The rearrangement links TRBV4-1 to TRBJ1-5, with 10 positions matching TRBD1. CDR1 MGHRA and CDR2 YSYEKL come from the germline V gene. Trimming at V came to 1 base and at J to 8 bases, leaving 5 bases not matched to a gene. The CDR3 runs to 15 residues.

The chain couples TRBV29-1 to TRBJ2-1; 10 bases are a match to TRBD2. Germline loops: CDR1 SQVTM, CDR2 ANQGSEA. The CDR3 loop spans 16 amino acids. J was trimmed by 8 bases and V by 1 base; bases with no gene match: 11. CDR3 loop: CSVEGSGGTPGDEQFF. The CDR3 DNA follows: TGCAGCGTTGAAGGTAGCGGGGGGACCCCCGGGGATGAGCAGTTCTTC.

The chain has TRBV29-1 and TRBJ2-7, with 7 bases fitting TRBD1. The germline gives CDR1 SQVTM, CDR2 ANQGSEA. V lost 1 base, J lost 2 bases, and 5 bases stayed unmatched. There are 14 residues in the CDR3. CDR3 bases: TGCAGCGTTGAAGGAACAGGGGCGGCCTACGAGCAGTACTTC. Its protein is CSVEGTGAAYEQYF.

The table lists this clone with a count of one. The CDR3 sequence is CASSYQGAQETQYF. In nucleotides, the CDR3 is TGCGCCAGCAGCTACCAGGGGGCTCAAGAGACCCAGTACTTC. The chain couples TRBV5-1 to TRBJ2-5; 8 bases align to TRBD1. Germline V gene data show CDR1 as SGHRS and CDR2 as YFSETQ. This CDR3 spans 14 amino acids. With 3 bases clipped from V and 2 bases from J, the junction kept 3 bases outside the gene matches.

The rearrangement uses TRBV9 and TRBJ2-3; 8 nucleotides match TRBD2. Losses at the gene ends were 6 bases for V and 1 base for J; bases not matched to a gene: 7. Germline CDR1 reads SGDLS; CDR2 reads YYNGEE. The CDR3 sequence is 15 residues long. The DNA of the CDR3 is TGTGCCAGCACTTCCGGACTAGCAGGCACAGATACGCAGTATTTT. Its protein is CASTSGLAGTDTQYF. The full variable domain, with the rest looked up from reference TRBV9 and TRBJ2-3, is DSGVTQTPKHLITATGQRVTLRCSPRSGDLSVYWYQQSLDQGLQFLIQYYNGEERAKGNILERFSAQQFPDLHSELNLSSLELGDSALYFCASTSGLAGTDTQYFGPGTRLTVL.

V usage is TRBV5-5 and J usage is TRBJ2-2; D is possibly TRBD2 (5 bases). V shed 4 bases and J shed 7 bases, with 14 bases lying between them. The CDR3 runs to 14 residues. The germline CDR1 and CDR2 sequences are SGHKS and YYEKEE (reference sequence). CDR3 amino acids: CASSAGLSGGELFF. The CDR3, as DNA: TGTGCCAGCAGCGCCGGACTGAGCGGCGGGGAGCTGTTTTTT.

This clone was seen once. The chain employs TRBV9 and TRBJ2-7; tentatively, D is TRBD1 (5 bases). Germline CDR1 and CDR2: SGDLS and YYNGEE. The CDR3 runs to 14 residues. Trimming shortened V by 0 bases and J by 5 bases, and 12 bases separated the two germline ends. Here the CDR3 reads CASSVGNRLDEQYF. The CDR3 bases are TGTGCCAGCAGCGTAGGGAACAGGCTAGACGAGCAGTACTTC.